The T cell receptor (beta chain) under discussion was sequenced for a study of cytomegalovirus exposure and HLA in healthy donors. Study at large: The same platform as the approximately 660 first-cohort repertoires was used for the 100 to 150 validation repertoires, a later analysis reported. Overall study findings and caveats: Using the classifier, cytomegalovirus status was reportedly diagnosed with high specificity and sensitivity. Cytomegalovirus-associated status was assigned to approximately 160 TCR beta chains. Most TCR sequences were seen very rarely across donors, but some public TCRs occurred in many.

This clone showed up just once. Its specificity is not known. Trimming stripped 4 bases from V and 6 bases from J, with 13 bases between. Germline V lookup: CDR1 SGHDN, CDR2 FVKESK. The CDR3 length is 13 residues. The repertoire was sequenced with immunoSEQ multiplex PCR; TCRdb's copy has only in-frame clones and lacks some. The repertoire holds roughly 240,000 clones, with around nine tenths as singletons. The clonotype originates from a man younger than 35 in good health and CMV-seronegative. The rearrangement links TRBV14 to TRBJ2-7; perhaps TRBD1 as D (5 bases). What was sequenced was PBMCs. The CDR3 DNA reads TGTGCCAGCAGCCCTGGAAGGGGCTCCGAGCAGTACTTC. Translated: CASSPGRGSEQYF.